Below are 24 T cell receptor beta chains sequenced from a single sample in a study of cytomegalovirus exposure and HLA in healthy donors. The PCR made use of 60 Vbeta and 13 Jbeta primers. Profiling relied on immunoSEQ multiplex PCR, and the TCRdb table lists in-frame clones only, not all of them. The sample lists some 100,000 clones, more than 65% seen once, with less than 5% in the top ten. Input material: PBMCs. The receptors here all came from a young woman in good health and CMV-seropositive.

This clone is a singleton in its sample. In nucleotides, the CDR3 is TGTGCCAGCAGTTTGACAGGGAGGCAGCCCCAGCATTTT. It is translated as CASSLTGRQPQHF. This chain uses TRBV2 with TRBJ1-5; 7 bases are shared with TRBD1. This CDR3 contains 13 residues. J was trimmed by 7 bases and V by 5 bases; bases with no gene match: 5. Germline V lookup: CDR1 SNHLY, CDR2 FYNNEI.

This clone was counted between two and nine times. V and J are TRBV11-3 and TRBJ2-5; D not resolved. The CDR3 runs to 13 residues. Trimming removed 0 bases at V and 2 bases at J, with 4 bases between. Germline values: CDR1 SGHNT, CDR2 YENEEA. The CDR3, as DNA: TGTGCCAGCAGCTTAGATTCGCAAGAGACCCAGTACTTC. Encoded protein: CASSLDSQETQYF.

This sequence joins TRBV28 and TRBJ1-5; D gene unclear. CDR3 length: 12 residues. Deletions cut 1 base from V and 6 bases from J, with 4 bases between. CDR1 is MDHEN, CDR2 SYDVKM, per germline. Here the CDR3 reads CASSLYGQPQHF. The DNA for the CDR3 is TGTGCCAGCAGTTTATACGGTCAGCCCCAGCATTTT.

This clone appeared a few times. The CDR3 DNA reads TGCGCCAGCAGTGAGTCGTTAGCAACTAATGAAAAACTGTTTTTT. This encodes CASSESLATNEKLFF. The chain combines TRBV10-2 with TRBJ1-4; D is unclear. The CDR3 runs to 15 residues. Germline CDR1 WSHSY, CDR2 SAAADI. The V end lost 0 bases, the J end lost 0 bases, and 5 bases lay between the germline ends.

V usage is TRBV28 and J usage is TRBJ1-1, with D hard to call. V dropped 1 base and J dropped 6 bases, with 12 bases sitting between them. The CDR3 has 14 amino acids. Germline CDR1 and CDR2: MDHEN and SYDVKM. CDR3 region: CASSLFTSGAEAFF. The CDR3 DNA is TGTGCCAGCAGTTTATTCACAAGCGGCGCTGAAGCTTTCTTT.

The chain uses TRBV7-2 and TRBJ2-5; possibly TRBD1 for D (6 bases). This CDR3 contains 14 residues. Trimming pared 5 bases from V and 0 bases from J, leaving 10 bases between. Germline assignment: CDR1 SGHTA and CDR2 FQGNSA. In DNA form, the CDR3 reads TGTGCCAGCAGCCACTGGGACAACCAAGAGACCCAGTACTTC. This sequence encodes CASSHWDNQETQYF.

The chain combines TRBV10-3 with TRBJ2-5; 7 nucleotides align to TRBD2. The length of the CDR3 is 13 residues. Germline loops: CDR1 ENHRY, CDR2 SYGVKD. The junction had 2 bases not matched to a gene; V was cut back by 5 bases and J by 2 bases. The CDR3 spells CAISTSDQETQYF. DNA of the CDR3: TGTGCCATCAGTACTAGCGATCAAGAGACCCAGTACTTC.

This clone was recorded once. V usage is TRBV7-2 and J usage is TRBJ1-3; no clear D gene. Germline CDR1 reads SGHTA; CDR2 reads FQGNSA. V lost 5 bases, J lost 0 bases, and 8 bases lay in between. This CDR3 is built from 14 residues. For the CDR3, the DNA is TGTGCCAGCAGCCCCCCAGGCTCTGGAAACACCATATATTTT. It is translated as CASSPPGSGNTIYF.

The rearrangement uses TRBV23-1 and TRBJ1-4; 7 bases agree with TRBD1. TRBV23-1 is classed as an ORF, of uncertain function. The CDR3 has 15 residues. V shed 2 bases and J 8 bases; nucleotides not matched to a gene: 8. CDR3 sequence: CASSQPQGSAEKLFF. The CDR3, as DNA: TGCGCCAGCAGTCAACCACAGGGGTCCGCCGAAAAACTGTTTTTT.

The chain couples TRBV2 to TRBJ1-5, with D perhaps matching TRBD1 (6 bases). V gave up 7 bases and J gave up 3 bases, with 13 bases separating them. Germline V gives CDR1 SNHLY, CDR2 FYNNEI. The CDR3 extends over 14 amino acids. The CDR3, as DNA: TGTGCCAGCACACAACGGACAGACAATCAGCCCCAGCATTTT. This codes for CASTQRTDNQPQHF.

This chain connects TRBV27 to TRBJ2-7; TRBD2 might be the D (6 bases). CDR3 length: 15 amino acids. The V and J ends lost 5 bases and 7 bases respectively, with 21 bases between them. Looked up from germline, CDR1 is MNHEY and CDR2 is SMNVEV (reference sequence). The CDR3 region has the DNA TGTGCCAGCAGTCCCAGATCGGGAGACCCATGGGAGCAGTACTTC. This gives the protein CASSPRSGDPWEQYF.

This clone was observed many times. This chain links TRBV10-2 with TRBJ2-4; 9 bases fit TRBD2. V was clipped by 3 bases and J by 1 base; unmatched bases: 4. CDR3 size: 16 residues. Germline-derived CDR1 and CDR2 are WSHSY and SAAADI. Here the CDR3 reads CASSEQSGRAKNIQYF. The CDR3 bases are TGCGCCAGCAGTGAACAGAGCGGGAGGGCCAAAAACATTCAGTACTTC.

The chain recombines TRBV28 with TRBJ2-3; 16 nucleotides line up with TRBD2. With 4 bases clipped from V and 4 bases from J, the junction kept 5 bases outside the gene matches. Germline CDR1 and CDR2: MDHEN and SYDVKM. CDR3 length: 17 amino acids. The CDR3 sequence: CASSWPGLAGGADTQYF. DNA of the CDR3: TGTGCCAGCAGTTGGCCGGGACTAGCGGGAGGGGCAGATACGCAGTATTTT.

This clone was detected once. In DNA, the CDR3 is TGTGCCAGCTCACCACAGGGGGTCGAGCAGTACTTC. As protein: CASSPQGVEQYF. The chain uses TRBV18 and TRBJ2-7, with D possibly matching TRBD1 (6 bases). Per germline, CDR1 KGHSH and CDR2 LQKENI. V gave up 1 base and J gave up 6 bases, with 7 bases separating them. This CDR3 has 12 residues.

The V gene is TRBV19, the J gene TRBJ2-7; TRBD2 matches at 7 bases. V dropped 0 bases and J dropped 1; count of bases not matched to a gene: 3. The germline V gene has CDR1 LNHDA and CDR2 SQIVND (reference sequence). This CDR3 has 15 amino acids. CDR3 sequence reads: CASSIDLGGSYEQYF. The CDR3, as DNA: TGTGCCAGTAGTATAGATCTGGGGGGGTCCTACGAGCAGTACTTC.

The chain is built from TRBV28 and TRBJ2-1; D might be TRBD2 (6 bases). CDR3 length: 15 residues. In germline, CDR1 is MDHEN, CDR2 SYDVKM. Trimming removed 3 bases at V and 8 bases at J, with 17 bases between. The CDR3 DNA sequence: TGTGCCAGCAGTTTCCTGGGACTGGGCGTCCATGAGCAGTTCTTC. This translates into CASSFLGLGVHEQFF.

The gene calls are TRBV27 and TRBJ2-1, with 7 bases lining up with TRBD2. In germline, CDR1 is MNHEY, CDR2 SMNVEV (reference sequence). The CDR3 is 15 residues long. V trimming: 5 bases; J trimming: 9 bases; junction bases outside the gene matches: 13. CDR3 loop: CASSPNTRSGGEQFF. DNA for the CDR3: TGTGCCAGCAGTCCCAACACACGATCGGGGGGTGAGCAGTTCTTC.

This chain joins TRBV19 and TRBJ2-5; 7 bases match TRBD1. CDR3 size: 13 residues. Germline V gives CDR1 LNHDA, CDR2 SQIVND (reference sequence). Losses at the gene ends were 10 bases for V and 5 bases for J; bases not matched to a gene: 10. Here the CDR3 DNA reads TGTGCCACCTCCACAGGGGTACGGGAGACCCAGTACTTC. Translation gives CATSTGVRETQYF.

CDR3 residues: CASSPFPRGADQPQHF. The CDR3 DNA sequence: TGCGCCAGCAGCCCATTTCCCAGGGGCGCAGATCAGCCCCAGCATTTT. This chain connects TRBV4-1 to TRBJ1-5; weak D call: TRBD1 (6 bases). Germline CDR1 MGHRA, CDR2 YSYEKL. V dropped 4 bases and J dropped 5 bases, with 18 bases sitting between them. This CDR3 is built from 16 residues.

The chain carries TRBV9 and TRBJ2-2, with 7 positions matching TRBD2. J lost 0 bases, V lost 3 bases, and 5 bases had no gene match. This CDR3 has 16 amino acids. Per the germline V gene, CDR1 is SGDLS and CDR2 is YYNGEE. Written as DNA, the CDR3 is TGTGCCAGCAGCGCAGAACTAGCGTCGAACACCGGGGAGCTGTTTTTT. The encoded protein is CASSAELASNTGELFF.

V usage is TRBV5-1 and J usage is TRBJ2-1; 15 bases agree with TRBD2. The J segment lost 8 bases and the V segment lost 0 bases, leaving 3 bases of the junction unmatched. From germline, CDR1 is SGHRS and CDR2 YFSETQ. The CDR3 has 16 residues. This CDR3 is CASSLGTSGRADEQFF. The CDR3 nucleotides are TGCGCCAGCAGCTTGGGGACTAGCGGGAGGGCCGATGAGCAGTTCTTC.

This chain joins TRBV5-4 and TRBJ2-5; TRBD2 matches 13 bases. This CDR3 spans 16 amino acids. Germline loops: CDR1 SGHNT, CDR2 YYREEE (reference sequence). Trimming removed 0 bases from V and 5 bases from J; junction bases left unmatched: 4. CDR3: CASSLGRLAGGETQYF. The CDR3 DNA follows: TGTGCCAGCAGCTTGGGGCGACTAGCGGGAGGTGAGACCCAGTACTTC.

CDR3: CASSYSKTSFV. The CDR3 nucleotides are TGTGCCAGCAGTTACTCGAAGACTAGTTTCGTC. The chain recombines TRBV6-5 with TRBJ2-7; D perhaps matches TRBD2 (6 bases). The CDR3 runs to 11 residues. CDR1 and CDR2 (germline): MNHEY, SVGAGI.

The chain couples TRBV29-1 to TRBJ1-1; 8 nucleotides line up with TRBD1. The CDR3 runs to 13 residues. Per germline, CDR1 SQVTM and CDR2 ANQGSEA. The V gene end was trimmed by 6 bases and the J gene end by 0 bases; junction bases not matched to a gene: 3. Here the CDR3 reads CSVAGQVNTEAFF. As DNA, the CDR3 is TGCAGCGTCGCGGGACAGGTGAACACTGAAGCTTTCTTT.